These 6 T cell receptor beta chains share one sample of origin, sequenced in a study of T-cell reconstitution after alpha-beta-depleted transplantation in children listed by TCRdb under 2016. Interpreted using the paper, the treatment or condition label stands for: allogeneic hematopoietic cell transplantation with graft depleted of TCRalphabeta T cells and CD19 B cells. Receptor libraries were prepared by PCR. Sequencing took place on an Illumina HiSeq 2500. To normalize quantification of the TCRbeta repertoire, the TCR libraries were built with molecular barcoding that relied on unique molecular identifiers. Through fastp at Q25 and MiXCR, TCRdb rebuilt clones from the public reads, retaining in-frame beta chains. Records with the same CDR3 protein are collapsed into one entry carrying the most frequent genes and DNA. Across this sample there are about 980,000 distinct CDR3 sequences, with about 30% seen only once. The ten most abundant clones make up over 25% of the sample.

The specimen was PBMCs, mostly from graft donor cells, collected 360 days after TCRalphabeta/CD19-depleted stem cell transplant. Receptors originate from a boy under two years old who had a stem cell transplant for SCID, so the T cells may come from the graft donor.

The gene calls are TRBV18 and TRBJ2-7, with D possibly being TRBD1 (6 bases). Trimming cost V 3 bases and J 5 bases, with 20 bases left between them. Germline CDR1 and CDR2: KGHSH and LQKENI. The CDR3 sequence is 16 residues long. The CDR3 sequence is CASSPLLTQGRDEQYF. CDR3 in DNA: TGTGCCAGCTCACCGCTATTAACACAGGGTAGGGACGAGCAGTACTTC.

This clonotype was seen at least ten times. The CDR3: CASSPDLLAFEAGGTQAKNIQYF. The CDR3 region has the DNA TGTGCCAGCTCACCTGACCTCTTGGCGTTTGAAGCGGGGGGAACTCAAGCCAAAAACATTCAGTACTTC. The J gene is TRBJ2-4, the V gene TRBV18; 9 nucleotides align to TRBD2. CDR1 KGHSH and CDR2 LQKENI come from the germline V gene. This CDR3 contains 23 residues. After removal of 3 bases from V and 0 bases from J, the junction contained 24 bases not matched to a gene.

This chain uses TRBV5-6 with TRBJ2-1; 9 nucleotides align to TRBD1. The CDR3 runs to 13 residues. With 4 bases clipped from V and 11 bases from J, the junction kept 7 bases outside the gene matches. Germline CDR1 reads SGHDT; CDR2 reads YYEEEE. The CDR3 spells CASSQHRGRKQFF. CDR3 in DNA: TGTGCCAGCAGCCAGCACAGGGGGCGGAAGCAGTTCTTC.

This chain joins TRBV20-1 and TRBJ2-7; maybe TRBD1 (6 bases). V was shortened by 4 bases and J by 0 bases, with 10 bases between the two germline ends. The CDR3 length is 13 residues. CDR1 is DFQATT and CDR2 is SNEGSKA in the germline V gene (reference sequence). CDR3 DNA: TGCAGTGCTAACCGGGACACCTCCTACGAGCAGTACTTC. It encodes CSANRDTSYEQYF.

This clonotype has more than one count but fewer than ten. The chain links TRBV6-1 to TRBJ1-1; 9 bases are a match to TRBD1. The V gene end was trimmed by 8 bases and the J gene end by 6 bases; junction bases not matched to a gene: 10. Germline V gene lookup returns CDR1 MNHNS and CDR2 SASEGT. The CDR3 contains 14 residues. In DNA, the CDR3 is TGTGCCAGCGACCCGGGACAGGGAGCGGCTGAAGCTTTCTTT. This gives the protein CASDPGQGAAEAFF.

The V gene is TRBV15, the J gene TRBJ2-2; 7 bases agree with TRBD2. The V gene's germline CDR1 is LNHNV and CDR2 YYDKDF (reference sequence). The length of the CDR3 is 18 residues. V lost 0 bases to trimming and J lost 6 bases; unmatched junction nucleotides: 13. The CDR3 is CATSRDSYGGGRAGELFF. The CDR3 DNA is TGTGCCACCAGCAGAGATAGTTACGGCGGGGGAAGGGCCGGGGAGCTGTTTTTT.